The present T cell receptor (beta chain) was sequenced within a study of beta chain features in type 1 diabetes. CDR3 size: 15 residues. V trimming: 3 bases; J trimming: 6 bases; junction bases outside the gene matches: 6. Germline CDR1 and CDR2: LNHDA and SQIVND (reference sequence). Expressed TCRB transcripts were sequenced because the isolated RNA had all been reverse transcribed beforehand. The table came from immunoSEQ multiplex PCR; TCRdb's copy has only in-frame clones and leaves some out. The data show roughly 150,000 clones, 11% seen once. This clonotype was sampled from a man between 18 and 35 years old in good health. This sequence joins TRBV19 and TRBJ2-1; 9 bases map to TRBD1. Sample: central memory CD4+ T cells from blood. This CDR3 is CASSMPGQGRNEQFF. The CDR3 region has the DNA TGTGCCAGTAGTATGCCGGGACAGGGTCGCAATGAGCAGTTCTTC.